One and the same sample provided the 21 T cell receptor beta chains below, sequenced in a study of blood T cell repertoires in COVID-19. Produced via immunoSEQ multiplex PCR; TCRdb's table is partial and in-frame only. The table includes roughly 250,000 clones, roughly 86% detected once. The sequenced material came from PBMCs or T cells enriched from blood (not recorded which). Receptor source: a woman aged 25 to 45 with acute COVID-19.

V and J are TRBV2 and TRBJ2-7; D is ambiguous. V lost 8 bases and J lost 1, with 15 bases in between. Germline-derived CDR1 and CDR2 are SNHLY and FYNNEI. CDR3 length: 14 amino acids. The CDR3 region has the DNA TGTGCCAGCCACCGGCCCCAGGCGTCCTACGAGCAGTACTTC. It is translated as CASHRPQASYEQYF.

Only one count was recorded for this clone. V and J are TRBV29-1 and TRBJ2-7, with 10 positions matching TRBD1. Trimming cost V 6 bases and J 4 bases; bases outside gene matches: 9. Germline lookup yields CDR1 SQVTM and CDR2 ANQGSEA. This CDR3 contains 14 residues. The CDR3 sequence: CSVQKGQGGYEQYF. CDR3 DNA sequence: TGCAGCGTCCAAAAAGGACAGGGGGGGTACGAGCAGTACTTC.

The V gene is TRBV5-1, the J gene TRBJ2-2; D might be TRBD1 (5 bases). Trimming took off 2 bases at V and 5 bases at J, with 13 bases between the two ends. The CDR3 has 15 residues. Germline CDR1 is SGHRS and CDR2 is YFSETQ. CDR3 bases: TGCGCCAGCAGCTTCGCAGCAGGGCAAACCGGGGAGCTGTTTTTT. Translating gives CASSFAAGQTGELFF.

This chain connects TRBV7-9 to TRBJ1-5; D is perhaps TRBD1 (5 bases). Trimming cost V 5 bases and J 5 bases, with 13 bases left between them. Germline CDR1 reads SEHNR; CDR2 reads FQNEAQ (reference sequence). The CDR3 totals 14 residues. CDR3: CASSPSGGDQPQHF. For the CDR3, the DNA is TGTGCCAGCAGCCCTTCGGGGGGGGATCAGCCCCAGCATTTT.

The sample holds one count of this clone. The chain recombines TRBV7-9 with TRBJ2-1; D ambiguous. Germline CDR1 reads SEHNR; CDR2 reads FQNEAQ (reference sequence). V was cut by 5 bases and J by 6 bases, with 20 bases left in between. CDR3 length: 16 residues. Here the CDR3 DNA reads TGTGCCAGCAGCCTACTCATGTCGGGTCTTCTCAATGAGCAGTTCTTC. Translation: CASSLLMSGLLNEQFF.

There are a few counts of this clone. This chain uses TRBV5-4 with TRBJ2-1, with 12 bases that match TRBD2. The CDR3 length is 15 residues. V was pared by 7 bases and J by 6 bases, with 8 bases of the junction left unmatched. Germline V gives CDR1 SGHNT, CDR2 YYREEE (reference sequence). The CDR3 protein is CASLTSGGPGNEQFF. CDR3 sequence (DNA): TGTGCCAGCCTTACTAGCGGGGGGCCTGGCAATGAGCAGTTCTTC.

The V call is TRBV6-5, the J call TRBJ2-2, with a weak D call TRBD2 (5 bases). The V gene's germline CDR1 is MNHEY and CDR2 SVGAGI. Between the trimmed V and J ends, which lost 5 bases and 5 bases, there was a span of 12 bases. The CDR3 sequence is 14 residues long. In DNA form, the CDR3 reads TGTGCCAGCAGTCGGGGATTGGGGACCGGGGAGCTGTTTTTT. It yields the protein CASSRGLGTGELFF.

As DNA, the CDR3 is TGTGCCAGCAGCCCCGGGACTAACAAATGGGATACGCAGTATTTT. Its translation is CASSPGTNKWDTQYF. The chain recombines TRBV5-8 with TRBJ2-3; 7 nucleotides match TRBD2. The trim removed 4 bases at V and 6 bases at J, leaving 11 bases unmatched. From germline, CDR1 is SGHTS and CDR2 YDEGEE. The CDR3 runs 15 residues. Full variable domain (outside the CDR3, taken from reference TRBV5-8 and TRBJ2-3): EAGVTQSPTHLIKTRGQQATLRCSPISGHTSVYWYQQALGLGLQFLLWYDEGEERNRGNFPPRFSGRQFPNYSSELNVNALELEDSALYLCASSPGTNKWDTQYFGPGTRLTVL.

The chain has TRBV5-1 and TRBJ2-7; D may be TRBD2 (6 bases). Trimming cost V 4 bases and J 4 bases, with 9 bases left between them. The germline gives CDR1 SGHRS, CDR2 YFSETQ. The CDR3 spans 12 residues. The CDR3 sequence: CASSPRGYEQYF. CDR3 DNA: TGCGCCAGCAGCCCCCGGGGGTACGAGCAGTACTTC. The variable domain in full, completed from reference TRBV5-1 and TRBJ2-7, reads KAGVTQTPRYLIKTRGQQVTLSCSPISGHRSVSWYQQTPGQGLQFLFEYFSETQRNKGNFPGRFSGRQFSNSRSEMNVSTLELGDSALYLCASSPRGYEQYFGPGTRLTVT.

The chain recombines TRBV7-6 with TRBJ2-6; D gene ambiguous. V was clipped by 2 bases and J by 0 bases, with 8 bases between them. The germline V gene encodes CDR1 SGHVS and CDR2 FNYEAQ. CDR3 size: 16 residues. CDR3: CASSLMPGSGANVLTF. The DNA of the CDR3 is TGTGCCAGCAGCTTAATGCCAGGCTCTGGGGCCAACGTCCTGACTTTC. The full variable domain, in which reference TRBV7-6 and TRBJ2-6 provide the parts outside the CDR3, is GAGVSQSPRYKVTKRGQDVALRCDPISGHVSLYWYRQALGQGPEFLTYFNYEAQQDKSGLPNDRFSAERPEGSISTLTIQRTEQRDSAMYRCASSLMPGSGANVLTFGAGSRLTVL.

This clone turned up a few times. CDR3 in DNA: TGTGCCAGCAGGGGTTCAAAACAGGGAAACACCATATATTTT. Residues: CASRGSKQGNTIYF. The V and J genes are TRBV6-6 and TRBJ1-3; D ambiguous. Germline-derived CDR1 and CDR2 are MNHNY and SVGAGI (reference sequence). Trimming took 6 bases from V and 4 from J, leaving 13 bases between them. CDR3 size: 14 residues.

The gene calls are TRBV10-3 and TRBJ2-1; D may be TRBD1 (6 bases). This CDR3 is 15 amino acids long. The germline CDR1 and CDR2 sequences are ENHRY and SYGVKD. V gave up 2 bases and J gave up 0 bases, with 8 bases separating them. The CDR3 loop is CAISEGQSSYNEQFF. CDR3 nucleotides: TGTGCCATCAGTGAGGGACAGAGCTCCTACAATGAGCAGTTCTTC.

The V gene is TRBV7-2, the J gene TRBJ1-2; possibly TRBD1 for D (6 bases). CDR3 length: 14 residues. Trimming shortened V by 4 bases and J by 7 bases, and 16 bases separated the two germline ends. Germline CDR1 is SGHTA and CDR2 is FQGNSA. CDR3 in DNA: TGTGCCAGCAGCTCCCCCGGGGGGGCCAGTGGCTACACCTTC. It codes for CASSSPGGASGYTF. The full variable domain, its missing parts supplied by reference TRBV7-2 and TRBJ1-2, is GAGVSQSPSNKVTEKGKDVELRCDPISGHTALYWYRQSLGQGLEFLIYFQGNSAPDKSGLPSDRFSAERTGGSVSTLTIQRTQQEDSAVYLCASSSPGGASGYTFGSGTRLTVV.

The count of this clone is one. This rearrangement joins TRBV19 to TRBJ2-3; no clear D gene. The CDR3 runs to 14 residues. Germline CDR1 is LNHDA and CDR2 is SQIVND (reference sequence). V dropped 3 bases and J dropped 3 bases, with 10 bases sitting between them. CDR3 region: CASSILVATDTQYF. The DNA for the CDR3 is TGTGCCAGTAGTATTCTCGTCGCGACAGATACGCAGTATTTT.

The chain uses TRBV5-1 and TRBJ1-2, with D possibly TRBD1 on 5 matching bases. The CDR3 totals 14 residues. Trimming took off 5 bases at V and 2 bases at J, with 13 bases between the two ends. CDR1 and CDR2 from the germline V gene are SGHRS and YFSETQ. The CDR3 loop is CASRDGAINYGYTF. In nucleotides, the CDR3 is TGCGCCAGCAGAGATGGGGCTATCAACTATGGCTACACCTTC.

J is TRBJ2-1 and V is TRBV6-5; possibly TRBD1 for D (6 bases). V lost 0 bases and J lost 7, with 13 bases in between. Germline CDR1 reads MNHEY; CDR2 reads SVGAGI. The CDR3 consists of 15 residues. The CDR3: CASSYSQGMENEQFF. The CDR3 DNA sequence: TGTGCCAGCAGTTACTCACAGGGTATGGAGAATGAGCAGTTCTTC.

The CDR3 sequence: CASRKVADRLDYGYTF. The CDR3 nucleotides read TGTGCCAGCAGGAAAGTAGCTGACAGGCTCGACTATGGCTACACCTTC. This sequence joins TRBV27 and TRBJ1-2; possibly TRBD1 for D (6 bases). Germline V CDR1 and CDR2: MNHEY, SMNVEV (reference sequence). The CDR3 loop spans 16 amino acids. The V gene lost 6 bases and the J gene lost 3 bases, with 20 bases spanning the gap.

The chain employs TRBV5-1 and TRBJ2-7; the D gene is possibly TRBD2 (5 bases). Trimming stripped 2 bases from V and 1 base from J, with 10 bases between. The length of the CDR3 is 14 residues. Germline lookup yields CDR1 SGHRS and CDR2 YFSETQ. The CDR3 is CASSLGLQSYEQYF. The CDR3 nucleotides are TGCGCCAGCAGCTTAGGACTGCAATCCTACGAGCAGTACTTC.

This rearrangement joins TRBV18 to TRBJ2-6; 7 nucleotides match TRBD1. Trimming cost V 4 bases and J 0 bases; bases outside gene matches: 18. The CDR3 extends over 21 amino acids. Germline V CDR1 and CDR2: KGHSH, LQKENI. The CDR3, as DNA: TGTGCCAGCTCACACCTCGGGGACAGATACGAGTTCCACTCTGGGGCCAACGTCCTGACTTTC. This codes for CASSHLGDRYEFHSGANVLTF.

This clone appeared a single time. J is TRBJ2-1 and V is TRBV24-1; D ambiguous. This CDR3 is built from 14 residues. Between the trimmed V and J ends, which lost 3 bases and 8 bases, there was a span of 13 bases. Germline CDR1 is KGHDR and CDR2 is SFDVKD. In DNA form, the CDR3 reads TGTGCCACCAGTGATCCCCCTCCTAGAGATGAGCAGTTCTTC. Encoded protein: CATSDPPPRDEQFF.

Points on this clone: Other DNA sequences in this specimen translate into the identical CDR3. This chain uses TRBV2 with TRBJ1-1, with unresolved D. V dropped 1 base and J dropped 0 bases, with 6 bases sitting between them. CDR1 is SNHLY, CDR2 FYNNEI, per germline. The CDR3 runs to 14 residues. The CDR3 here is CASSEGGMNTEAFF. As DNA, the CDR3 is TGTGCCAGCAGTGAAGGAGGGATGAACACTGAAGCTTTCTTT.